This TCR beta chain was sequenced in a study of blood T cell repertoires in COVID-19. Across the study: From the United States, Italy and Spain came samples of acute and convalescent COVID-19. T cells, B-cell-depleted T cells, or PBMCs supplied cDNA or gDNA.

Original methodology: Reference gene primer amplification gave estimated nucleated cell counts. Clones were read by immunoSEQ multiplex PCR, and TCRdb kept only the in-frame ones, dropping some. D and trimming come from the DNA, and the V and J calls and clone size come from that table. The sample lists roughly 110,000 clones, less than 90% occurring once. Germline CDR1 MDHEN, CDR2 SYDVKM. This CDR3 has 13 residues. V was clipped by 5 bases and J by 1 base, with 9 bases between them. The specimen was peripheral blood. The rearrangement joins TRBV28 to TRBJ2-7, with a tentative D call TRBD1 (5 bases). The source is a human donor in a cohort sampled during active COVID-19. The CDR3 DNA reads TGTGCCAGCAGTCAGACAGCGTCCTACGAGCAGTACTTC. Its translation: CASSQTASYEQYF.